These 28 T cell receptor beta chains were all obtained from the same sample, sequenced in a study of technical replicates of blood from several donors. Profiling relied on immunoSEQ multiplex PCR, and the TCRdb table lists in-frame clones only, not all of them. The sample lists tens of thousands of clones; roughly nine tenths were seen once. Sequences were obtained from T cells isolated from PBMCs. The source of these receptors is a human donor in good health.

The chain combines TRBV18 with TRBJ2-7, with D unclear. Trimming took off 5 bases at V and 4 bases at J, with 9 bases between the two ends. The CDR3 has 12 residues. The germline CDR1 and CDR2 sequences are KGHSH and LQKENI. For the CDR3, the DNA is TGTGCCAGCTCATCTCGGTTTTACGAGCAGTACTTC. Translation: CASSSRFYEQYF.

The rearrangement uses TRBV5-5 and TRBJ2-7, with a possible D match to TRBD1 (6 bases). This CDR3 is 14 amino acids long. The germline gives CDR1 SGHKS, CDR2 YYEKEE (reference sequence). V was cut by 4 bases and J by 0 bases, with 11 bases left in between. CDR3 DNA: TGTGCCAGCAGCCGACAGGAACACTCCTACGAGCAGTACTTC. Its translation: CASSRQEHSYEQYF.

The gene calls are TRBV19 and TRBJ2-7; the match to TRBD1 covers 8 bases. Germline lookup yields CDR1 LNHDA and CDR2 SQIVND (reference sequence). Losses at the gene ends were 6 bases for V and 4 bases for J; bases not matched to a gene: 8. The CDR3 spans 14 residues. The CDR3 DNA is TGTGCCAGTAGCACACCGGGACAGGCTTACGAGCAGTACTTC. Amino acid sequence: CASSTPGQAYEQYF.

The J gene is TRBJ2-3, the V gene TRBV30; TRBD2 aligns across 10 bases. This CDR3 contains 16 residues. Germline V CDR1 and CDR2: GTSNPN, SVGIG (reference sequence). J was trimmed by 3 bases and V by 0 bases; bases with no gene match: 6. The CDR3 region is CAWSVGTSELTDTQYF. In DNA form, the CDR3 reads TGTGCCTGGAGTGTAGGGACTAGCGAATTGACAGATACGCAGTATTTT.

The chain employs TRBV7-9 and TRBJ2-7, with TRBD2 matching 7 bases. Germline CDR1 and CDR2: SEHNR and FQNEAQ (reference sequence). The V and J ends lost 1 base and 5 bases, in that order; junction bases with no gene match: 5. This CDR3 contains 14 residues. CDR3 in DNA: TGTGCCAGCAGCTTAGTAACGACTAGCCACGAGCAGTACTTC. Protein product: CASSLVTTSHEQYF.

The chain uses TRBV27 and TRBJ1-5; 11 nucleotides agree with TRBD1. CDR1 is MNHEY, CDR2 SMNVEV, per germline (reference sequence). The CDR3 consists of 14 residues. V lost 5 bases to trimming and J lost 8 bases; unmatched junction nucleotides: 5. CDR3 sequence reads: CASSRPGQGEPQHF. The CDR3 DNA reads TGTGCCAGCAGTCGCCCGGGACAGGGGGAGCCCCAGCATTTT.

Note on this clone: Other DNA sequences from this sample encode an identical CDR3 as well. The CDR3 DNA reads TGTGCCAGCTCACCACTTAAGAACACTGAAGCTTTCTTT. Amino acid sequence: CASSPLKNTEAFF. V is TRBV18 and J is TRBJ1-1; no clear D. The CDR3 spans 13 residues. Germline V gives CDR1 KGHSH, CDR2 LQKENI. V lost 1 base and J 1 base, leaving 4 bases between the germline ends.

Only one count was recorded for this clone. The chain combines TRBV5-4 with TRBJ1-4; 7 positions agree with TRBD1. The CDR3 totals 14 residues. The J segment lost 8 bases and the V segment lost 0 bases, leaving 4 bases of the junction unmatched. Germline CDR1 reads SGHNT; CDR2 reads YYREEE (reference sequence). CDR3 in amino acids: CASSLEGALEKLFF. DNA for the CDR3: TGTGCCAGCAGCTTGGAGGGGGCCTTGGAAAAACTGTTTTTT.

V is TRBV5-5 and J is TRBJ2-7; possible D gene TRBD2, 5 bases. This CDR3 is 16 amino acids long. V lost 5 bases to trimming and J lost 0 bases, with 18 bases between them. Germline V gene sequence: CDR1 SGHKS, CDR2 YYEKEE (reference sequence). This chain's CDR3 is CASRLNLPGYSYEQYF. The CDR3 nucleotides are TGTGCCAGCAGGTTGAATCTTCCGGGATACTCCTACGAGCAGTACTTC.

The CDR3 region is CASSRHMNTEAFF. The CDR3 DNA reads TGTGCCAGCAGTAGACATATGAACACTGAAGCTTTCTTT. V gene TRBV6-4 combines with J gene TRBJ1-1; D is unresolved. Germline V CDR1 and CDR2: MRHNA, SNTAGT. The CDR3 runs to 13 residues. V lost 5 bases and J lost 0, with 7 bases in between.

This chain joins TRBV4-2 and TRBJ2-3; perhaps TRBD2 as D (5 bases). V lost 0 bases to trimming and J lost 9 bases, with 16 bases between them. This CDR3 region has 15 residues. CDR1 is LGHNA, CDR2 YNFKEQ, per germline. The CDR3, as DNA: TGTGCCAGCAGCCAAGATTTGACGGCCAGAGGGACGCAGTATTTT. It encodes CASSQDLTARGTQYF.

The genes are TRBV29-1 and TRBJ2-5, with D possibly TRBD1 on 6 matching bases. The CDR3 is 12 amino acids. The V gene lost 3 bases and the J gene lost 6 bases, with 11 bases spanning the gap. CDR1 and CDR2 (germline): SQVTM, ANQGSEA. CDR3 nucleotide sequence: TGCAGCGTTGACAGGGGTGGACAGACCCAGTACTTC. Amino acid sequence: CSVDRGGQTQYF.

V and J are TRBV28 and TRBJ2-7; D is possibly TRBD1 (5 bases). This CDR3 spans 16 amino acids. The V end was cut by 1 base, the J end by 9 bases, with 22 bases between. Germline assignment: CDR1 MDHEN and CDR2 SYDVKM. CDR3 loop: CASSLFLLPQGQGQYF. CDR3 DNA: TGTGCCAGCAGTTTATTCCTCCTACCCCAGGGCCAAGGGCAGTACTTC.

CDR3 coding DNA: TGTGCCAGCAGCGCGGGACTTCCCAATGAGCAGTTCTTC. It codes for CASSAGLPNEQFF. This chain uses TRBV5-6 with TRBJ2-1; maybe TRBD2 (6 bases). The V gene's germline CDR1 is SGHDT and CDR2 YYEEEE. This CDR3 has 13 residues. Trimming cost V 4 bases and J 6 bases, with 11 bases left between them. Full variable domain (rest looked up from reference TRBV5-6 and TRBJ2-1): DAGVTQSPTHLIKTRGQQVTLRCSPKSGHDTVSWYQQALGQGPQFIFQYYEEEERQRGNFPDRFSGHQFPNYSSELNVNALLLGDSALYLCASSAGLPNEQFFGPGTRLTVL.

The J gene is TRBJ2-5, the V gene TRBV4-1; 8 bases map to TRBD2. After removal of 2 bases from V and 4 bases from J, the junction contained 9 bases not matched to a gene. Per germline, CDR1 MGHRA and CDR2 YSYEKL. This CDR3 contains 16 residues. CDR3 sequence: CASSQSTGTRAETQYF. CDR3 coding DNA: TGCGCCAGCAGCCAATCAACCGGGACTAGAGCAGAGACCCAGTACTTC.

This clone has just one count. The chain links TRBV18 to TRBJ1-1, with D possibly matching TRBD1 (5 bases). Per the germline V gene, CDR1 is KGHSH and CDR2 is LQKENI. Trimming took off 6 bases at V and 5 bases at J, with 16 bases between the two ends. The CDR3 is made up of 14 amino acids. The CDR3 bases are TGTGCCAGCTCTCCTCTAGACGGGGGAACTGAAGCTTTCTTT. It translates to CASSPLDGGTEAFF.

V and J are TRBV5-1 and TRBJ2-3; 9 bases fit TRBD2. The CDR3 is 17 amino acids. Germline trimming cut 0 bases from V and 2 bases from J; bases unmatched to any gene: 7. Germline-derived CDR1 and CDR2 are SGHRS and YFSETQ. The CDR3 sequence: CASSLAKAGGFTDTQYF. The CDR3 region has the DNA TGCGCCAGCAGCTTGGCCAAAGCGGGAGGTTTCACAGATACGCAGTATTTT.

The chain carries TRBV11-3 and TRBJ1-2; D gene uncertain. V lost 5 bases, J lost 3 bases, and 10 bases lay in between. The CDR3 covers 13 residues. In germline, CDR1 is SGHNT, CDR2 YENEEA. The CDR3 DNA sequence: TGTGCCAGCAGCCAGGAATGGGACTATGGCTACACCTTC. The encoded protein is CASSQEWDYGYTF.

The chain is built from TRBV11-3 and TRBJ2-7; D gene uncertain. Germline values: CDR1 SGHNT, CDR2 YENEEA. The V end was cut by 5 bases, the J end by 7 bases, with 18 bases between. The CDR3 has 14 amino acids. DNA of the CDR3: TGTGCCAGCAGCACTTTTCTCGAGCGTACGGAGCAGTACTTC. The encoded protein is CASSTFLERTEQYF.

V gene TRBV9 combines with J gene TRBJ2-6; D perhaps matches TRBD1 (5 bases). Germline lookup yields CDR1 SGDLS and CDR2 YYNGEE. Deletions cut 4 bases from V and 1 base from J, with 9 bases between. The CDR3 has 15 amino acids. CDR3 residues: CASSRSGSGANVLTF. CDR3 bases: TGTGCCAGCAGCCGATCAGGGTCTGGGGCCAACGTCCTGACTTTC.

V and J are TRBV19 and TRBJ1-5; possible D gene TRBD1, 5 bases. The V end lost 5 bases, the J end lost 7 bases, and 12 bases lay between the germline ends. CDR3 length equals 13 residues. Germline V gene sequence: CDR1 LNHDA, CDR2 SQIVND (reference sequence). The CDR3 loop is CASSVTGRQPQHF. CDR3 coding DNA: TGTGCCAGTAGTGTCACAGGTAGGCAGCCCCAGCATTTT.

The gene calls are TRBV5-1 and TRBJ2-1; 11 bases map to TRBD2. V dropped 2 bases and J dropped 10; count of bases not matched to a gene: 5. CDR1 SGHRS and CDR2 YFSETQ come from the germline V gene. The CDR3 is 14 residues long. The CDR3 is CASSFSGRAGEQFF. The CDR3 DNA sequence: TGCGCCAGCAGCTTTAGCGGGAGGGCCGGGGAGCAGTTCTTC.

This rearrangement joins TRBV6-6 to TRBJ2-1, with D perhaps TRBD2 (6 bases). The V and J ends lost 7 bases and 5 bases respectively, with 12 bases between them. Germline V CDR1 and CDR2: MNHNY, SVGAGI (reference sequence). There are 13 residues in the CDR3. The DNA for the CDR3 is TGTGCCAGCACCTGGGACTTAAACAATGAGCAGTTCTTC. Its protein product is CASTWDLNNEQFF.

This clone was found a few times. This chain uses TRBV28 with TRBJ1-5, with D tentatively TRBD1 (5 bases). The CDR3 extends over 13 amino acids. V lost 10 bases and J 7 bases, leaving 17 bases between the germline ends. Per the germline V gene, CDR1 is MDHEN and CDR2 is SYDVKM. The CDR3, as DNA: TGTGCCACTCGTAGGGGATCTGGACAGCCCCAGCATTTT. Translating it yields CATRRGSGQPQHF.

The gene calls are TRBV7-2 and TRBJ1-3; 9 bases agree with TRBD1. Germline V gene lookup returns CDR1 SGHTA and CDR2 FQGNSA. V was pared by 5 bases and J by 4 bases, with 6 bases of the junction left unmatched. CDR3 length: 15 residues. The CDR3 DNA reads as TGTGCCAGCAGCCCCGGACAGGGGATGGGAAACACCATATATTTT. Its protein is CASSPGQGMGNTIYF. The whole variable domain, remainder taken from reference TRBV7-2 and TRBJ1-3, is GAGVSQSPSNKVTEKGKDVELRCDPISGHTALYWYRQSLGQGLEFLIYFQGNSAPDKSGLPSDRFSAERTGGSVSTLTIQRTQQEDSAVYLCASSPGQGMGNTIYFGEGSWLTVV.

V gene TRBV15 combines with J gene TRBJ2-3; D possibly corresponds to TRBD1 (5 bases). V shed 2 bases and J shed 1 base, with 10 bases lying between them. CDR3 length: 15 residues. Germline V gene lookup returns CDR1 LNHNV and CDR2 YYDKDF (reference sequence). This CDR3 reads CATSRIRGGTDTQYF. As DNA, the CDR3 is TGTGCCACCAGCAGAATTAGGGGCGGCACAGATACGCAGTATTTT. Variable domain in full (rest from reference TRBV15 and TRBJ2-3): DAMVIQNPRYQVTQFGKPVTLSCSQTLNHNVMYWYQQKSSQAPKLLFHYYDKDFNNEADTPDNFQSRRPNTSFCFLDIRSPGLGDTAMYLCATSRIRGGTDTQYFGPGTRLTVL.

The rearrangement joins TRBV19 to TRBJ2-7; possible D gene TRBD2, 5 bases. Germline CDR1 and CDR2: LNHDA and SQIVND (reference sequence). The CDR3 has 11 residues. V was pared by 5 bases and J by 4 bases, with 6 bases between. The CDR3 here is CASSRGYEQYF. In DNA, the CDR3 is TGTGCCAGTAGTCGGGGTTACGAGCAGTACTTC.

The chain joins TRBV9 to TRBJ2-5; TRBD1 aligns across 7 bases. This CDR3 is 13 amino acids long. Germline values: CDR1 SGDLS, CDR2 YYNGEE. V gave up 1 base and J gave up 5 bases; unmatched junction bases: 2. CDR3 in DNA: TGTGCCAGCAGCGTAACAGGGGTGGAGACCCAGTACTTC. Amino acids: CASSVTGVETQYF.